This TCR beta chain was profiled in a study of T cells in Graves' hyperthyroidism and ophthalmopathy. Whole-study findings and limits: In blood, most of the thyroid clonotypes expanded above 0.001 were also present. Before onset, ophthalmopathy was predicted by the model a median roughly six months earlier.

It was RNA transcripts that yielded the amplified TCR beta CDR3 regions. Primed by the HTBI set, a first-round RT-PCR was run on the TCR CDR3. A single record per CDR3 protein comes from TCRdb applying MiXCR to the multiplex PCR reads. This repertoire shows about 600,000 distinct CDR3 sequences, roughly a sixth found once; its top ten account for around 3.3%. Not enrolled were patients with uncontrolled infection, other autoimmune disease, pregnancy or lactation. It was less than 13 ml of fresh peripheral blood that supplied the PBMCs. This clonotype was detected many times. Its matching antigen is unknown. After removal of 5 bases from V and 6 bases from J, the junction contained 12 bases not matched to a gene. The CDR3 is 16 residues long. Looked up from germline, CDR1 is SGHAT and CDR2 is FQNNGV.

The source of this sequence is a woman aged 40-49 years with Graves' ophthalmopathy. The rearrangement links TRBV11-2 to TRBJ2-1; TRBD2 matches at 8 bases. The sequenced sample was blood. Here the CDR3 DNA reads TGTGCCAGCAGCGGCGACCTCCAGCGGGGGCGCAATGAGCAGTTCTTC. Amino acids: CASSGDLQRGRNEQFF.